The sequence of this T cell receptor beta chain was determined in a study of shared clonotypes between healthy human individuals. This clone showed up just once. A single base is all that separates this from a far larger clone, so a read error is likely. Other DNA sequences in this sample translate to the same CDR3. Assay used: immunoSEQ multiplex PCR; TCRdb lists only in-frame clones, some missing. Found here are hundreds of thousands of clones, around 78% of them singletons; the top ten hold under 2%. This CDR3 has 16 residues. CDR1 is SGHRS and CDR2 is YFSETQ in the germline V gene. V gave up 5 bases and J gave up 0 bases, with 17 bases separating them.

The chain joins TRBV5-1 to TRBJ2-5; tentatively, D is TRBD1 or TRBD2 (5 bases each). The clonotype originates from a woman aged 25 to 39 in good health. Input material: memory CD4+ T cells sorted from blood. Subset indicated: CD45RA-negative fraction. For the CDR3, the DNA is TGCGCCAGCAGTTTTCAGGGAGACTTGTACCAAGAGACCCAGTACTTC. Amino acids: CASSFQGDLYQETQYF.